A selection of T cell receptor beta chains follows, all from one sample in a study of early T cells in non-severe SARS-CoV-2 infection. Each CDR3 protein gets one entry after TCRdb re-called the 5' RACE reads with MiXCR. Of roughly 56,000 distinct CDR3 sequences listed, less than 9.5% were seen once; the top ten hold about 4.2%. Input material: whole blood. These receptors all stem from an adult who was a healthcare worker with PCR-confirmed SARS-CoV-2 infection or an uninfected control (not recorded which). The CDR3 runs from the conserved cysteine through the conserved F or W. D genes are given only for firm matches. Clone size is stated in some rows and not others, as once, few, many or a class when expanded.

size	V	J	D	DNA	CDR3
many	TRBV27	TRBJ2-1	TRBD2	TGTGCCAGCAGTTTGTCCGGGACTAGCGGGAGATTAACCTACAATGAGCAGTTCTTC	CASSLSGTSGRLTYNEQFF
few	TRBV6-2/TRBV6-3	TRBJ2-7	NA	TGTGCCAGCACCGGACTACCCCGCCCCGAGCAGTACTTC	CASTGLPRPEQYF
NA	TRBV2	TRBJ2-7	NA	TGTGCCAGCAGTGTGATGTCTCCCTCCGAGCAGTACTTC	CASSVMSPSEQYF
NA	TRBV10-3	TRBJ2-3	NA	TGTGCCATCAGTGACGGGGACCTACAGCAGTATTTT	CAISDGDLQQYF
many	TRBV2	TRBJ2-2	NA	TGTGCCAGCAGTGTGCCGGAGCAGGGGGGGTCCGGGGAGCTGTTTTTT	CASSVPEQGGSGELFF
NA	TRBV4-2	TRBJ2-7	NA	TGTGCCAGCAGCCAAGAATTGGGGCGGGGCATGCAGTACTTC	CASSQELGRGMQYF
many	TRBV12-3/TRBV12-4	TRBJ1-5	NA	TGTGCCAGCAGTTTTAATACGGGGGATCAGCCCCAGCATTTT	CASSFNTGDQPQHF
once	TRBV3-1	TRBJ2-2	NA	TGTGCCAGCAGCCAAGCGCACACCGGGGAGCTGTTTTTT	CASSQAHTGELFF
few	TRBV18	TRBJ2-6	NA	TGTGCCAGCTCACCTGACAGGACTGGGGCCAACGTCCTGACTTTC	CASSPDRTGANVLTF
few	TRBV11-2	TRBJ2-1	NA	TGTGCCAGCAGCTGGCAACCCTTGGGGATAGATGAGCAGTTCTTC	CASSWQPLGIDEQFF
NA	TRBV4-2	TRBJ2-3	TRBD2	TGTGCCAGCAGCCCGGAAGGTAGCGGGGTCACAGATACGCAGTATTTT	CASSPEGSGVTDTQYF
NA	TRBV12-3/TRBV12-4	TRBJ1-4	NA	TGTGCCAGCACCCCGGGACTGATTAATGAAAAACTGTTTTTT	CASTPGLINEKLFF
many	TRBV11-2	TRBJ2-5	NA	TGTGCCAGCACCATATTGAGGGGATACAGGCGGACCCAGTACTTC	CASTILRGYRRTQYF
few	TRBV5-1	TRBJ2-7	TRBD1	TGCGCCAGCAGTGGGACAGGGATCTACGAGCAGTACTTC	CASSGTGIYEQYF
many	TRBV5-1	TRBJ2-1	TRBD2	TGCGCCAGCCGAGACCCGGCGGGAGCTAATGAGCAGTTCTTC	CASRDPAGANEQFF
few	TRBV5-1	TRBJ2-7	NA	TGCGCCAGCAGCCGAGACCGGGACTTCAACTACGAGCAGTACTTC	CASSRDRDFNYEQYF
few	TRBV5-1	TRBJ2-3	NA	TGCGCCAGCAGCGAGGCAGGGGTAGATACGCAGTATTTT	CASSEAGVDTQYF
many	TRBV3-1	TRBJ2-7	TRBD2	TGTGCCAGCAGGGCTCTGAGCGGGGGGAGCTCCTACGAGCAGTACTTC	CASRALSGGSSYEQYF
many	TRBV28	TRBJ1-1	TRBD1	TGTGCCAGCAGTACCCTGACAGGGGGCGCACGGACTGAAGCTTTCTTT	CASSTLTGGARTEAFF
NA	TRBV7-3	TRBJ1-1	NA	TGTGCCAGCAGCCCTAGCGGGGGAGCTGAAGCTTTCTTT	CASSPSGGAEAFF
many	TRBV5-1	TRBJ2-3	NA	TGCGCCAGCAGCTTGACAGACAGCACAGATACGCAGTATTTT	CASSLTDSTDTQYF
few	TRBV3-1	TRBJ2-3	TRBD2	TGTGCCAGCAGCCGACGAGCGGGGGGGCCGAACACAGATACGCAGTATTTT	CASSRRAGGPNTDTQYF
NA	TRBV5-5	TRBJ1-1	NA	TGTGCCAGCAGCTCCCTAGGCGTTATGAACACTGAAGCTTTCTTT	CASSSLGVMNTEAFF
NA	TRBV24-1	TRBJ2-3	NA	TGTGCCACCAGCAATAGGGGGGATACGCAGTATTTT	CATSNRGDTQYF
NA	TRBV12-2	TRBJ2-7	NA	TGTGCAAGTCTCCCTCCCTACGAGCAGTACTTC	CASLPPYEQYF
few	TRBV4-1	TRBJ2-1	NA	TGCGCCAGCAGTGATGATCGGGGTCCCCCCTACAATGAGCAGTTCTTC	CASSDDRGPPYNEQFF
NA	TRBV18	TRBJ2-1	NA	TGTGCCAGCTCACCACCTGGTCGCGATGAGCAGTTCTTC	CASSPPGRDEQFF
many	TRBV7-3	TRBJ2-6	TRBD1	TGTGCCAGCAGCTTATCTACAGGGGTAGGGGCCAACGTCCTGACTTTC	CASSLSTGVGANVLTF
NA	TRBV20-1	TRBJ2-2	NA	TGCAGTGCTCCGGACAACACCGGGGAGCTGTTTTTT	CSAPDNTGELFF
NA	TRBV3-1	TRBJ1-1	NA	TGTGCCAGCAGCCAAAAAACCGGGAAGGCTTTCTTT	CASSQKTGKAFF
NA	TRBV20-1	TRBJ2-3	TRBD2	TGCAGTGCTAGAGTACGCGGGGGACGAACAGATACGCAGTATTTT	CSARVRGGRTDTQYF
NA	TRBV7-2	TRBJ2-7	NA	TGTGCCAGCGGGCGGACGTCCTCCTACGAGCAGTACTTC	CASGRTSSYEQYF
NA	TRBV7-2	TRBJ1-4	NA	TGTGCCAGCAGCTTCAGTACAACTAATGAAAAACTGTTTTTT	CASSFSTTNEKLFF
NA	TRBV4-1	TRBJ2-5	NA	TGCGCCAGCAGCCAGCCCTCGGGGAGGCAAGAGACCCAGTACTTC	CASSQPSGRQETQYF
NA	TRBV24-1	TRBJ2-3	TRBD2	TGTGCCACCAGTAGCGGGGGGTCCGATACGCAGTATTTT	CATSSGGSDTQYF
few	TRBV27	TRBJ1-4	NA	TGTGCCAGCAGTTTATCGGGGGCCCGCAATGAAAAACTGTTTTTT	CASSLSGARNEKLFF
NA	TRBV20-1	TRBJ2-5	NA	TGCAGTGCTAGTGGGGGGGCCGGGCAAGAGACCCAGTACTTC	CSASGGAGQETQYF
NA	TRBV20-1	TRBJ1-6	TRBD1	TGCAGTGCCGGACAGGGGTTAGGTTCACCCCTCCACTTT	CSAGQGLGSPLHF
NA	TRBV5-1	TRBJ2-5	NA	TGCGCCAGCACCCTCGAATTCCAAGAGACCCAGTACTTC	CASTLEFQETQYF
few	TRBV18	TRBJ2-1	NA	TGTGCCAGCCTCCACAGGGAGGCAGGAAGGGGCTACAATGAGCAGTTCTTC	CASLHREAGRGYNEQFF
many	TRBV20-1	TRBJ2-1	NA	TGCAGTGCAAGAGCGGAGAGCTCCTACAATGAGCAGTTCTTC	CSARAESSYNEQFF
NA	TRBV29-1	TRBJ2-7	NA	TGCAGCGTTGCCCGTTTTTCCGACTACGAGCAGTACTTC	CSVARFSDYEQYF
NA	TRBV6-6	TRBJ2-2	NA	TGTGCCAGCAGAATCACCGGGGAGCTGTTTTTT	CASRITGELFF
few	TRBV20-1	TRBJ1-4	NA	TGCAGTGCTAGATCCCCCAACAACGGGGAAAAACTGTTTTTT	CSARSPNNGEKLFF
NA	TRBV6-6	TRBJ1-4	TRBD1	TGTGCCAGCAGACATCCGGGACAGGGTGGTAATGAAAAACTGTTTTTT	CASRHPGQGGNEKLFF
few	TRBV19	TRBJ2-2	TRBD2	TGTGCCAGTAGTATCGGGGTAGCGGGAGGCACCGGGGAGCTGTTTTTT	CASSIGVAGGTGELFF
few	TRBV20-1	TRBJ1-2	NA	TGCAGTGCAGGGGGACCGTACTATGGCTACACCTTC	CSAGGPYYGYTF
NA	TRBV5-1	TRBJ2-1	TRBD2	TGCGCCAGCAGCCCTGGGACTAGCGGGAGCCTGGTCGAGCAGTTCTTC	CASSPGTSGSLVEQFF
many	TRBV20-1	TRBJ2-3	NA	TGCAGTGCTAGACTACAAAACACAGATACGCAGTATTTT	CSARLQNTDTQYF
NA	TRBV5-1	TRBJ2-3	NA	TGCGCCAGCAGCTTGGCCGTCCGGGGGTCAGATACGCAGTATTTT	CASSLAVRGSDTQYF
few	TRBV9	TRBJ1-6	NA	TGTGCCAGCAGCGTAGGGGGTATTGATAGTTCACCCCTCCACTTT	CASSVGGIDSSPLHF
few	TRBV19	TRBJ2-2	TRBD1	TGTGCCAGTAGTATCAGGGGGCCTACGGACGGGGAGCTGTTTTTT	CASSIRGPTDGELFF